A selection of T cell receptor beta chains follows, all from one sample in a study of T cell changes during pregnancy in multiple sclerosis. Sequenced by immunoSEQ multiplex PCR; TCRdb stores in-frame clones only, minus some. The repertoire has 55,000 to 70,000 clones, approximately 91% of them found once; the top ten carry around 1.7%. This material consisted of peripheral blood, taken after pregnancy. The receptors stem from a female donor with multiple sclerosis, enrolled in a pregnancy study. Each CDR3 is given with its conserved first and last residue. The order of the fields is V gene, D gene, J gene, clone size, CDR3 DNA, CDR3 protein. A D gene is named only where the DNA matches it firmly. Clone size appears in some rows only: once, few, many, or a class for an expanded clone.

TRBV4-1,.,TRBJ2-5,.,TGCGCCAGCAGCCAAGAAGGGGTCCGAGGGGGTGAGGGGTTGTTAGAGACCCAGTACTTC,CASSQEGVRGGEGLLETQYF
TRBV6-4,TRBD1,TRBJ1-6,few,TGTGCCAGCAGTGACTCAACAGGGGGCAACTCACCCCTCCACTTT,CASSDSTGGNSPLHF
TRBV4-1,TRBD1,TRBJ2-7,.,TGCGCCAGCAGCCAAGCGGGACAGGTTGGCTCCTACGAGCAGTACTTC,CASSQAGQVGSYEQYF
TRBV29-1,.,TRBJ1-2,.,TGCAGCGTTGAAGCGATTACGGGGTCCTACTATGGCTACACCTTC,CSVEAITGSYYGYTF
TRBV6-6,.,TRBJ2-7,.,TGTGCCAGCAGTAGCGGCGAGCAGTACTTC,CASSSGEQYF
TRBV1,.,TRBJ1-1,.,TGCACCAGCAGCCAAGCGGCGAGAAGGGGTTACACTGAAGCTTTCTTT,CTSSQAARRGYTEAFF
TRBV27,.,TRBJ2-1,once,TGTGCCAGCAGTTTATCGGGGCGAACTATCGAGCAGTTCTTC,CASSLSGRTIEQFF
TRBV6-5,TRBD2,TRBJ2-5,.,TGTGCCAGCAGCGCCCTGACTAGCGGGTTCACAAACGAGTACTTC,CASSALTSGFTNEYF
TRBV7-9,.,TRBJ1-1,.,TGTGCCAGCAGCTTTCTCTCCCTATCGGCGACCCCAACGGGTGAAGCTTTCTTT,CASSFLSLSATPTGEAFF
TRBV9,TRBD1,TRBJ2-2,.,TGTGCCAGCAACCGGGACAGAGTCACCGGGGAGCTGTTTTTT,CASNRDRVTGELFF
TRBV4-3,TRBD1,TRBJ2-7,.,TGCGCCAGCAGCCAGAGACAGGGAGTAGAGGACGAGCAGTACTTC,CASSQRQGVEDEQYF
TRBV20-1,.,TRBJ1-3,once,TGCAGTGCTAGGGGGAGGAACACCATATATTTT,CSARGRNTIYF
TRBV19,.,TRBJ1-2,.,TGTGCCAGTAGTATAGATTTCAGCTGGCGGGGCTACACCTTC,CASSIDFSWRGYTF
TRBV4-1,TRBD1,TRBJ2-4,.,TGCGCCAGCAGCCAACCAAGACAGGGGAAAAACATTCAGTACTTC,CASSQPRQGKNIQYF
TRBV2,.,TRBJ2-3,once,TGTGCCAGCAGAAGACAGTCCTATAGCACAGATACGCAGTATTTT,CASRRQSYSTDTQYF
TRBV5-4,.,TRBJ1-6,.,TGTGCCAGCAGCTTGGGGGGGCGTCGGGGCAGGGATAATTCACCCCTCCACTTT,CASSLGGRRGRDNSPLHF
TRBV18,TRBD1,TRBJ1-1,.,TGTGCCAGCTCACCACCGAATAGGGGGCTGAACACTGAAGCTTTCTTT,CASSPPNRGLNTEAFF
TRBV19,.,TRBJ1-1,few,TGTGCCAGTAGTCTGCAGGGCGGTTACACTGAAGCTTTCTTT,CASSLQGGYTEAFF
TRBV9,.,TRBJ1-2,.,TGTGCCAGCAGCGTAGCAGGGGCTACTAGCTATGGCTACACCTTC,CASSVAGATSYGYTF
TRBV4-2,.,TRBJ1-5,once,TGTGCCAGCAGCGAACCCCTGGCTAGCAATCAGCCCCAGCATTTT,CASSEPLASNQPQHF
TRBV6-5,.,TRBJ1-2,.,TGTGCCAGCAGTTACTCTGAACACGGGGGCTACACCTTC,CASSYSEHGGYTF
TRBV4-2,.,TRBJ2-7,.,TGTGCCAGCAGCCAGGAGCGGAGGTCTTCTTCCTACGAGCAGTACTTC,CASSQERRSSSYEQYF
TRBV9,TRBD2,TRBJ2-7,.,TGTGCCAGCAGTAACGGGGGGGAGCAGTACTTC,CASSNGGEQYF
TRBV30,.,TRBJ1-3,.,TGTGCCTGCGACAGCTACTCTGGAAACACCATATATTTT,CACDSYSGNTIYF
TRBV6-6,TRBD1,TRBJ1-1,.,TGTGCCAGCAGTCGACAGGGATGGGGCACTGAAGCTTTCTTT,CASSRQGWGTEAFF
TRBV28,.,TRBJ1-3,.,TGTGCCAGCAGTCCCCCCAGCAGGATTCCTGGAAACACCATATATTTT,CASSPPSRIPGNTIYF
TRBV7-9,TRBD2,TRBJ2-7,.,TGTGCCAGCAGCTTAGAAATGGGAGGGGCAACCTACGAGCAGTACTTC,CASSLEMGGATYEQYF
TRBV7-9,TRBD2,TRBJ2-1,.,TGTGCCAGCAGCTTATGGCTAGCGGGGACCTACAATGAGCAGTTCTTC,CASSLWLAGTYNEQFF
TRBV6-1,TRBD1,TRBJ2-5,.,TGTGCCAGCAGTGGAGGGATTGGACAGGGGGCGGCACAAGAGACCCAGTACTTC,CASSGGIGQGAAQETQYF
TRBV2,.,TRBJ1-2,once,TGTGCCAGCGTGCTGACAAGCTATGGCTACACCTTC,CASVLTSYGYTF
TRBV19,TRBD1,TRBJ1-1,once,TGTGCCAGTAGACGAGACAGGGACACTGAAGCTTTCTTT,CASRRDRDTEAFF
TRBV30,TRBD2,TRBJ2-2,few,TGTGCCTGGGGAAGACTCGAGCGGGGGGGCCGGGGCACCGGGGAGCTGTTTTTT,CAWGRLERGGRGTGELFF
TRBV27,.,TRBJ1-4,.,TGTGCCAGCAGTTTAATCGGGGGGGATGAAAAACTGTTTTTT,CASSLIGGDEKLFF
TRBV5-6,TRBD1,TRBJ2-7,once,TGTGCCAGCAGCTTACGGGACAGGGAATCCTACGAGCAGTACTTC,CASSLRDRESYEQYF
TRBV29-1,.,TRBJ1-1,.,TGCAGCGTTGAAGATCGGCAGGGGAACACTGAAGCTTTCTTT,CSVEDRQGNTEAFF
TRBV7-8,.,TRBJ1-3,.,TGTGCCAGCAGCTTAGGGCCCAACCCTGGAAACACCATATATTTT,CASSLGPNPGNTIYF
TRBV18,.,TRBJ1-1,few,TGTGCCAGCTCACCGAATTCACAGGCGATGAACACTGAAGCTTTCTTT,CASSPNSQAMNTEAFF
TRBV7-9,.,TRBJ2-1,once,TGTGCCAGCAGCTTACCACGGGGGTCACGGAGCGATGAGCAGTTCTTC,CASSLPRGSRSDEQFF
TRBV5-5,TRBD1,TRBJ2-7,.,TGTGCCAGCAGCGATTCCTTCGGGACAGTAAAGTTCGAGCAGTACTTC,CASSDSFGTVKFEQYF
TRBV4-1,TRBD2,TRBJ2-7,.,TGCGCCAGCAGCCAACCCGGGACTAGCCTCAGACAGCAGTACTTC,CASSQPGTSLRQQYF
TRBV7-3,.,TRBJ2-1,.,TGTGCCAGCAGCCCGGACAGCCTCAATGAGCAGTTCTTC,CASSPDSLNEQFF
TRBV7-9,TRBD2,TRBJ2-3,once,TGTGCCAGCAGCCAAGCTGAACTAGCGGATACAGATACGCAGTATTTT,CASSQAELADTDTQYF
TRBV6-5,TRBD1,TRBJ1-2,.,TGTGCCAGCAGCCTGGGACAGGGGGATGGCTACACCTTC,CASSLGQGDGYTF
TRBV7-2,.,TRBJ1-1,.,TGTGCCAGCAGCCCCGATTGGAGCACTGAAGCTTTCTTT,CASSPDWSTEAFF